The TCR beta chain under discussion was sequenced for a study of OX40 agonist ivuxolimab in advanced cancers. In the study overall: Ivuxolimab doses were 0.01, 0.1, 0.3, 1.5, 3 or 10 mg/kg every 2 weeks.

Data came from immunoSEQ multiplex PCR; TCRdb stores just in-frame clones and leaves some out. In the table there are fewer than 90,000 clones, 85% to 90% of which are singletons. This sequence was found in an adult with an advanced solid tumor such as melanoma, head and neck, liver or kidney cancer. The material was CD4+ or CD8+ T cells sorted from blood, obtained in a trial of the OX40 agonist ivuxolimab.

CDR3 DNA sequence: TGTGCCAGCAACGAGGGTTTCACTGAAGCTTTCTTT. It translates to CASNEGFTEAFF. V usage is TRBV18 and J usage is TRBJ1-1; no reliable D call. Germline assignment: CDR1 KGHSH and CDR2 LQKENI. Between the trimmed V and J ends, which lost 8 bases and 4 bases, there was a span of 11 bases. CDR3 size: 12 residues.